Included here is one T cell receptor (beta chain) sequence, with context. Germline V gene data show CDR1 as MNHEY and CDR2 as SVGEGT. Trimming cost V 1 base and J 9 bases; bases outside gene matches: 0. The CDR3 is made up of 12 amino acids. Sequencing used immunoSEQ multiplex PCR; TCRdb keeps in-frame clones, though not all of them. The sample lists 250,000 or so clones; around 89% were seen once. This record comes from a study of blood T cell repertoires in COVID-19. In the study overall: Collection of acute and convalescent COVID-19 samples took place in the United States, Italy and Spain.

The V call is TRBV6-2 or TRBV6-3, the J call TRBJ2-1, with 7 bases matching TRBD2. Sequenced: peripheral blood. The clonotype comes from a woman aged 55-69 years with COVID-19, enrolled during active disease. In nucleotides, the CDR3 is TGTGCCAGCAGTTACTGGGGGGGTGAGCAGTTCTTC. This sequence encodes CASSYWGGEQFF.